Listed below are T cell receptor beta chains from one sample, sequenced in a study of T cell repertoires in cytomegalovirus infection. Using its own MiXCR run on the reads, TCRdb lists one record per CDR3 protein. The table lists approximately 750,000 distinct CDR3 sequences, roughly a third of them singletons. Sequenced material: PBMCs. The origin of the receptors is a human donor in good health (CMV status not recorded). Some clones in this sample may be carry-over from other donors' samples. The CDR3 runs from the conserved cysteine through the conserved F or W. The D gene is left open where the match is weak. Not all rows give a size; the values are once, few, many and, for expanded clones, a class.

TRBJ2-1,TRBV5-1,.,.,TGCGCCAACACTCGGGAGATCCCCTACAATGAGCAGTTCTTC,CANTREIPYNEQFF
TRBJ1-2,TRBV5-1,.,.,TGCGCCAGCAGCGATGGTCTGGGGTCGGGTTATGGCTACAGCTTC,CASSDGLGSGYGYSF
TRBJ1-5,TRBV6-6,.,.,TGTGCCAGCAGTGGGACTCAGCCCCAGCATTTT,CASSGTQPQHF
TRBJ2-4,TRBV19,.,few,TGTGCCAGTAGTATAGCAATGGCCGACGGGCAAAAGAGCCACTTC,CASSIAMADGQKSHF
TRBJ2-1,TRBV28,.,few,TGTGCCAGCAGTGTCCGGAGGGGGCGCGGTGAGCAGTTCTTC,CASSVRRGRGEQFF
TRBJ1-5,TRBV28,TRBD1,few,TGTGCCAGCAGGCTCTCAGGGGGCCGGCAGCCCCAGCATTTT,CASRLSGGRQPQHF
TRBJ2-3,TRBV7-9,.,.,TGTGCCAGCAGCTTAGTAACAGGGCCCGATCATACGCAGTATTTT,CASSLVTGPDHTQYF
TRBJ2-3,TRBV7-6,.,many,TGTGCCAGCAGCCACAGGGATAGCACAGATACGCAGTATTTT,CASSHRDSTDTQYF
TRBJ2-1,TRBV19,.,.,TGTGCCAGTAGTGGACTCTCGGGCAATGAGCAGTTCTTC,CASSGLSGNEQFF
TRBJ1-5,TRBV2,.,.,TGTGCCAGCGACGCCCCCAATCAGCCCCAGCATTTT,CASDAPNQPQHF
TRBJ1-3,TRBV7-3,.,.,TGTGCCAGCAGCTTCAAGACTTCTGGAAACACCATATATTTT,CASSFKTSGNTIYF
TRBJ2-5,TRBV7-2,TRBD2,many,TGTGCCAGCAGCTTAGCCTTGCGCGGGAGGGCCGAGACCCAGTACTTC,CASSLALRGRAETQYF
TRBJ2-7,TRBV11-2,.,many,TGTGCCAGCAGCCCCGGGATCGAATACGAGCAGTACTTC,CASSPGIEYEQYF
TRBJ2-5,TRBV28,TRBD1,few,TGTGCCAGCAGTAGGGACAGGGTCCAAGAGACCCAGTACTTC,CASSRDRVQETQYF
TRBJ1-4,TRBV7-6,TRBD1,few,TGTGCCAGCAGCTTACAAAGGACAGGCGGGGTAAATGAAAAACTGTTTTTT,CASSLQRTGGVNEKLFF
TRBJ2-7,TRBV9,.,.,TGTGCCAGCAGCGTAGACGCATCCTACGAGCAGTACTTC,CASSVDASYEQYF
TRBJ2-1,TRBV7-8,TRBD2,many,TGTGCCAGCAGCGAACTAGCGGGAGCTAACAATGAGCAGTTCTTC,CASSELAGANNEQFF
TRBJ2-7,TRBV28,TRBD1,.,TGTGCCAGCAGGCCCTCCGGACAGGGGGCACCCTACGAGCAGTACTTC,CASRPSGQGAPYEQYF
TRBJ1-2,TRBV28,.,few,TGTGCCAGCAGTTTTGCCGGGGGCCGAACTAACTATGGCTACACCTTC,CASSFAGGRTNYGYTF
TRBJ2-3,TRBV7-9,.,few,TGTGCCAGCAGCTTTCCTTCCGGACAGACAGATACGCAGTATTTT,CASSFPSGQTDTQYF
TRBJ1-2,TRBV7-2,TRBD1,many,TGTGCCAGCAGCTCGGGACAGATCTATGGCTACACCTTC,CASSSGQIYGYTF
TRBJ1-1,TRBV5-3,.,.,TGTGCCAGAAGCTCGACAGGATCCACTGAAGCTTTCTTT,CARSSTGSTEAFF
TRBJ1-1,TRBV2,.,.,TGTGCCAGCATTCCTAAAGCCATGCACACTGAAGCTTTCTTT,CASIPKAMHTEAFF
TRBJ1-6,TRBV7-4,TRBD1,.,TGTGCCAGCAGATCCGGACAGGGGGCAAATTCACCCCTCCACTTT,CASRSGQGANSPLHF
TRBJ2-1,TRBV28,TRBD2,once,TGTGCCAGCAGTGTGCCGGGACTAGCGGGAGTGGTGGGTGAGCAGTTCTTC,CASSVPGLAGVVGEQFF
TRBJ1-3,TRBV7-6,.,.,TGTGCTAGCGCGGCGGGCCGGGCTGGAAACACCATATATTTT,CASAAGRAGNTIYF
TRBJ1-3,TRBV7-9,.,.,TGTGCCAGCAGCTTAGTCCGACAGCGCTCTGGAAACACCATATATTTT,CASSLVRQRSGNTIYF
TRBJ2-1,TRBV19,TRBD2,.,TGTGCCAGTAGTGGCGGGGGGATCTCCTACAATGAGCAGTTCTTC,CASSGGGISYNEQFF
TRBJ2-4,TRBV5-1,TRBD1,.,TGCGCCAGCAGCCCTAGTGTACAGGGGGTCGGCAAAAACATTCAGTACTTC,CASSPSVQGVGKNIQYF